This T cell receptor beta chain stems from a study of blood T cells in healthy people across ages (dated by TCRdb to 2014 to 2015). General notes on the study: In model experiments, template switching captured roughly one uniquely barcoded TCR beta cDNA molecule for every two T cells. The study measured age-related changes in TCR beta repertoire diversity using deep sequencing normalized with unique cDNA molecular identifiers. The donors were divided into four age groups: young (average 16 years), middle-aged (under 40), aged (approximately 62) and long-lived (82). To avoid experimental bias, donors of different ages were spread randomly across the sequencing lanes. For two donors (one aged 18 to 30 and one aged 80 or older), the study analyzed two additional independent replicas of 1 million unique cDNA reads from the same blood draw. The full study reports these points: As age increased, observed TCR beta diversity per million T cells dropped in a roughly linear way, and a significant reduction was already evident by age about 40. Compared with the aged group, more naive CD4+ T cells, fewer expanded clones and increased TCR diversity were shown by the long-lived group, suggesting age selection. Total diversity estimates from one million sequenced T cells were considered lower bounds and underestimates. Because the CMV infection status of the donors was unknown, age-related changes in expanded clonotypes may potentially have been confounded. Because profiling used bulk unsorted PBMCs, naive and antigen-experienced compartments could not be compared conclusively. Observed TCR beta diversity correlated strongly with the percentage of naive T cells measured by flow cytometry.

The CDR3 runs 13 amino acids, cysteine and phenylalanine included. The CDR3 DNA has 39 bases and is translated from base 1. Reading the germline V gene gives CDR1 MNHNS and CDR2 SASEGT. This clonotype has only a few counts. No cognate antigen has been identified for it. Base qualities are missing; no much larger clone stands one base away. Receptor amplification or capture employed 5' RACE. TCRdb lists the instrument as Illumina HiSeq 2500. A second PCR of about 7 to 12 cycles was performed with a sample-barcoded 5' primer and a J-beta primer mix. A unique molecular identifier was introduced onto each TCR beta cDNA molecule by a template-switch 5' adaptor carrying 12 random nucleotides. At least 2.5 million CDR3-containing paired-end reads were obtained from each sample. All of the RNA was converted into first-strand cDNA using the Mint cDNA synthesis kit, with a TRBC-specific oligonucleotide serving as the primer. After uracil-DNA glycosylase treatment, a first 18-cycle PCR used universal primers M1SS and BC2_uni_R on all cDNA. Processing in the source paper ran as follows. For normalization, 1 million high-quality reads were randomly selected from each sample, with every read carrying a distinct molecular identifier. Instead of being binned into consensus sequences, reads with shared molecular identifiers were discarded. MiTCR, set to a Q25 quality threshold and the strictest error-elimination algorithm, was used for CDR3 identification, clonotype clustering and error correction. A nonparametric unseen species model with Euler transformation was used to estimate a lower bound on total TCR beta diversity. Through fastp at Q25 and MiXCR, TCRdb rebuilt clones from the public reads, retaining in-frame beta chains. Rows are combined by CDR3 protein, so each entry shows the most common genes and DNA. The V and J calls were not made by the authors but by TCRdb's processing. This sample gives roughly 1.7 million distinct CDR3 sequences in total; roughly 32% of them show up just once. In total, the top ten clones hold 10% to 12% of the sample.

The donors were some 36 Caucasian individuals from Russia, aged roughly 6 to 100 years, who were systemically healthy. Each donor gave approximately 9.3 milliliters of peripheral blood, collected into EDTA-treated Vacutainer tubes. Ficoll-Paque density-gradient centrifugation was used to isolate PBMCs, with at least 7 million per sample. Total RNA was extracted from PBMCs with Trizol reagent, with at least 6 micrograms obtained per sample. For every donor, an aliquot of PBMCs went through flow cytometry to measure the percentages of naive CD45RAhigh/CD27high T cells. This sequence originates from a woman in her twenties or thirties in good health. The sequencing sample was made of blood. The rearranged segments are TRBV6-1 and TRBJ2-7; the D segment cannot be called with confidence. The end of the DNA fits TRBJ2-5 better, so the J call may be wrong. The DNA sequence follows: TGTGCCAGCAGTGAAGTTGACCTGGAGACCCAGTACTTC. This is translated as CASSEVDLETQYF.